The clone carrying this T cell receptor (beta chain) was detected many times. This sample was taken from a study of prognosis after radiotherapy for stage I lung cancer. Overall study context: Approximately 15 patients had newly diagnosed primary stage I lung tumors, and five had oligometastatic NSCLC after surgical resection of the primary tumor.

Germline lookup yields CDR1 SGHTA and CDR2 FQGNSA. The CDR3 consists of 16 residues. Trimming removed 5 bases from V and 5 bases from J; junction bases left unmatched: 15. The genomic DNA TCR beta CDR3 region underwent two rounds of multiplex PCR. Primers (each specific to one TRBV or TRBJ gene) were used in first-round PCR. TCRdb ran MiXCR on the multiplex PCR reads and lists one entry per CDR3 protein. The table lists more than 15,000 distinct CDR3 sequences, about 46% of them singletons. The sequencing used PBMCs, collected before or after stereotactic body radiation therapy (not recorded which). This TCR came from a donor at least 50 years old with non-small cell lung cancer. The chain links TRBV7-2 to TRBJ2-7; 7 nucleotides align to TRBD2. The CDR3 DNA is TGTGCCAGCAGCCCCGGACTAGTGTTGGCGGGAAACGAGCAGTACTTC. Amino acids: CASSPGLVLAGNEQYF.